This T cell receptor beta chain is drawn from a study of beta chain features in type 1 diabetes (dated by TCRdb to 2016 to 2019). Context from the whole study: Mean age, gender distribution, total cell number and subset yield did not differ between patients and healthy donors. A total of roughly 98,000,000 sorted cells were examined across all samples, and a strong correlation was observed between cell number per subset and RNA yield. In the study, recently diagnosed type 1 diabetes patients and matched healthy donors were compared on the TCRB repertoires of their sorted circulating CD4+ T cell subsets. Naive and central memory subsets were obtained from all 30 or so donors, but regulatory and stem cell-like memory subsets were isolated from only 8 patients and roughly eight healthy donors.

The entire amount of isolated RNA was reverse transcribed using the High Capacity cDNA Reverse Transcription Kit, so the sequenced TCRB transcripts were expressed ones. Deep immunoSEQ sequencing was performed on naive, central memory and regulatory T cell samples, with an average of about 3.6 million total reads per sample. After sorted cells were lysed in RLT buffer, RNA was extracted with DNase-treated RNeasy Micro or Mini kits, with the choice depending on cell number. To prevent cross-contamination, every cell subset was processed on its own, while patient and healthy donor samples were processed together. The immunoSEQ multiplex PCR was used to amplify TCRB sequences from cDNA, generating 87-bp fragments that spanned the CDR3 region. The amplicons were sequenced using the Illumina HiSeq platform. The original pipeline was this. Synthetic template baselines were used to correct PCR bias computationally, reads within Hamming distance 2 were collapsed together, and singletons that could not be merged were discarded. Reads were aligned against IMGT to assign V, D and J genes, CDR3 length and insertions or deletions at six rearrangement sites. Within each subset, clonotype counts were normalized to the number of sorted cells before true diversity and Gini coefficients were calculated with the tcR R package. Repertoire sharing was quantified using the overlap coefficient calculated on TCRB nucleotide sequences. Entries here come from immuneACCESS through TCRdb and include only in-frame sequences with V and J called. Some clones fail to appear in such tables; in the studies checked, an unresolved V gene covers under half of the shortfall, and the cause of the remainder is unknown. V, J and clone size were drawn from that table, and D and trimming were deduced from the DNA. The sample table lists under 300,000 clones, roughly 8% of them with a count of one. The ten biggest clones cover roughly 1% of the sample.

Beyond this particular receptor, the publication reports: Because cDNA rather than genomic DNA was sequenced, highly expressing activated cells could have been over-represented, although no difference in activation and CD3 levels was found between groups. Fewer insertions and more nucleotide deletions at VDJ recombination sites were observed in patients with type 1 diabetes, implying thymic rearrangement abnormalities. Only small numbers of individuals were included in the HLA sub-analyses, which left unresolved whether HLA type had any influence on TCRB rearrangement. Shorter templates might have been favored by PCR, but patient and control samples were amplified and corrected together, so both groups would have been affected equally by any skew. Type 1 diabetes patients showed a moderate but significant shortening of TCRB CDR3 length in all four CD4+ subsets. Naive, central memory and regulatory TCRB repertoires appeared to be more similar among patients than among healthy donors.

This clone occurred many times. Its antigen is not yet known. No per-base quality is available; no much larger clone lies one base away. Each donor gave one peripheral blood draw, averaging about 100 mL, which was collected into heparinised tubes. Naive, central memory, regulatory and stem cell-like memory CD4+ T cells were sorted on a BD FACSAria II using a panel including CD45RO, CCR7, CD25, CD127, CD95 and CD27. All sorted populations exceeded 95% purity. PBMCs were separated immediately by Lymphoprep density gradient centrifugation and were stained directly, without being cultured. So that batch effects would be minimized, each experiment stained and sorted samples in pairs, pairing one healthy donor with one patient. Spanning cysteine to phenylalanine, the CDR3 consists of 17 amino acids. Here the CDR3 DNA is all that survives: 51 bases in frame from base 1. After removal of 2 bases from V and 0 bases from J, the junction retains 3 bases not matched to a gene. Sequences MNHEY (CDR1) and SMNVEV (CDR2) are obtained from the germline V gene (reference sequence).

Sequencing input: central memory CD4+ T cells from blood. This TCR derives from a woman aged 18-35 years in good health. Recombination linked TRBV27 to TRBJ2-6, with TRBD1 matching 8 junction bases. In nucleotide form, the sequence is TGTGCCAGCAGTTTAACAGGGGGTGGCTCTGGGGCCAACGTCCTGACTTTC. The resulting protein is CASSLTGGGSGANVLTF. Joined to the reference TRBV27 and TRBJ2-6 proteins, this CDR3 gives the full variable domain: EAQVTQNPRYLITVTGKKLTVTCSQNMNHEYMSWYRQDPGLGLRQIYYSMNVEVTDKGDVPEGYKVSRKEKRNFPLILESPSPNQTSLYFCASSLTGGGSGANVLTFGAGSRLTVL.